These 14 T cell receptor beta chains were sequenced from one sample in a study of CD8 T cells in ankylosing spondylitis. Findings and caveats of the study: A TCR beta motif made of about eight highly homologous variants seemed typical of ankylosing spondylitis blood.

TCRdb re-analysed the 5' RACE reads in MiXCR, keeping a single row per CDR3 protein. Of about 840,000 distinct CDR3 sequences in the sample, about 12% are singletons; the top ten hold 0.51%. No antigen is known for these receptors. Sample: blood, either unsorted or a sorted T cell fraction (not recorded which). These receptors all stem from a male donor with ankylosing spondylitis.

This clonotype was recorded many times. This chain uses TRBV20-1 with TRBJ1-5; no clear D gene. The CDR3 loop spans 12 amino acids. The V and J ends lost 3 bases and 4 bases respectively, with 7 bases between them. The germline CDR1 and CDR2 sequences are DFQATT and SNEGSKA (reference sequence). Here the CDR3 DNA reads TGCAGTGCTAGTAAAGGAAATCAGCCCCAGCATTTT. Amino acid sequence: CSASKGNQPQHF.

The V and J genes are TRBV20-1 and TRBJ2-4; D is unresolved. Germline V lookup: CDR1 DFQATT, CDR2 SNEGSKA (reference sequence). This CDR3 spans 14 amino acids. V was clipped by 4 bases and J by 0 bases, with 10 bases between them. The CDR3 sequence: CSATEAAAKNIQYF. The CDR3, as DNA: TGCAGTGCTACTGAAGCCGCAGCCAAAAACATTCAGTACTTC.

This clonotype was recorded many times. This rearrangement joins TRBV6-2 or TRBV6-3 to TRBJ2-5; D gene uncertain. Deletions cut 8 bases from V and 4 bases from J, with 8 bases between. Per the germline V gene, CDR1 is MNHEY and CDR2 is SVGEGT. This CDR3 region has 11 residues. The chain's CDR3 is CASLVGETQYF. The CDR3 DNA is TGTGCCAGCTTAGTCGGAGAGACCCAGTACTTC.

V is TRBV28 and J is TRBJ2-2, with a possible D match to TRBD1 (5 bases). This CDR3 has 15 residues. Germline V CDR1 and CDR2: MDHEN, SYDVKM. V lost 8 bases and J 3 bases, leaving 16 bases between the germline ends. CDR3 sequence reads: CASSQGRVDTGELFF. The CDR3 DNA follows: TGTGCCAGCTCCCAGGGTCGAGTGGACACCGGGGAGCTGTTTTTT.

This clonotype has more than one count but fewer than ten. The rearrangement uses TRBV3-1 and TRBJ1-3; weak D call: TRBD1 (5 bases). In germline, CDR1 is LGHDT, CDR2 YNNKEL (reference sequence). CDR3 length: 17 amino acids. The ends were cut back, 3 bases at V and 2 bases at J, with 17 bases in the middle. DNA for the CDR3: TGTGCCAGCAGCCATCGCCCGGGGCCTCGACCTGGAAACACCATATATTTT. Its translation is CASSHRPGPRPGNTIYF.

This clonotype came up a few times. The chain is built from TRBV20-1 and TRBJ1-1; TRBD1 is a possible D gene (5 bases). Germline V gene lookup returns CDR1 DFQATT and CDR2 SNEGSKA (reference sequence). V shed 4 bases and J shed 0 bases, with 9 bases lying between them. The CDR3 covers 13 residues. CDR3 region: CSATGGVNTEAFF. In DNA form, the CDR3 reads TGCAGTGCTACGGGGGGAGTGAACACTGAAGCTTTCTTT.

This clonotype was detected many times. This chain uses TRBV20-1 with TRBJ2-7; a possible D gene is TRBD1 (6 bases). From germline, CDR1 is DFQATT and CDR2 SNEGSKA (reference sequence). The CDR3 length is 13 residues. The V end lost 1 base, the J end lost 5 bases, and 12 bases lay between the germline ends. The CDR3 DNA reads as TGCAGTGCTAGAGGAAACAGGGTGGACGAGCAGTACTTC. Amino acid sequence: CSARGNRVDEQYF.

This clonotype was seen at least ten times. The chain is built from TRBV4-1 and TRBJ2-7, with 9 bases fitting TRBD2. This CDR3 is 16 amino acids long. CDR1 MGHRA and CDR2 YSYEKL come from the germline V gene. V lost 2 bases, J lost 1 base, and 6 bases stayed unmatched. The chain's CDR3 is CASSQIAGVESYEQYF. CDR3 bases: TGCGCCAGCAGCCAAATAGCGGGAGTGGAGTCCTACGAGCAGTACTTC.

This clonotype was seen many times. V and J are TRBV4-2 and TRBJ2-5, with 11 bases identical to TRBD2. V lost 3 bases and J lost 0; bases outside the gene matches: 0. Germline V CDR1 and CDR2: LGHNA, YNFKEQ. The CDR3 contains 15 residues. The CDR3 region has the DNA TGTGCCAGCAGCCAGGGACTAGCGGACCAAGAGACCCAGTACTTC. It yields the protein CASSQGLADQETQYF.

This sequence joins TRBV10-3 and TRBJ2-2; 8 bases are shared with TRBD2. Germline CDR1 and CDR2: ENHRY and SYGVKD. This CDR3 contains 15 residues. V was pared by 10 bases and J by 9 bases, with 16 bases of the junction left unmatched. The CDR3 region has the DNA TGTGCCACCCTAGAACAACGGGGGGGATCCCGGGAGCTGTTTTTT. Its translation: CATLEQRGGSRELFF.

This clonotype was detected many times. This chain joins TRBV6-5 and TRBJ2-7, with TRBD2 as a possible D gene (6 bases). Germline V gene lookup returns CDR1 MNHEY and CDR2 SVGAGI. With 0 bases removed from V and 5 bases from J, the gap between germline ends came to 11 bases. This CDR3 region has 14 residues. The CDR3 bases are TGTGCCAGCAGTTACTCGCGGGGTCGGGACGAGCAGTACTTC. Translation gives CASSYSRGRDEQYF.

CDR3 protein: CASSYTGNKEETQYF. For the CDR3, the DNA is TGTGCCAGCAGCTATACCGGGAACAAAGAAGAGACCCAGTACTTC. The J gene is TRBJ2-5, the V gene TRBV11-2; a possible D gene is TRBD2 (5 bases). Trimming shortened V by 4 bases and J by 3 bases, and 15 bases separated the two germline ends. CDR3 length equals 15 residues. In germline, CDR1 is SGHAT, CDR2 FQNNGV.

In DNA, the CDR3 is TGTGCCTGGAGCCTCGGTGGGGGCACAGATACGCAGTATTTT. It translates to CAWSLGGGTDTQYF. This rearrangement joins TRBV30 to TRBJ2-3; D not certain. The CDR3 runs 14 residues. Per the germline V gene, CDR1 is GTSNPN and CDR2 is SVGIG (reference sequence). Trimming took 3 bases from V and 1 from J, leaving 11 bases between them.

A few counts support this clonotype. The chain recombines TRBV4-3 with TRBJ2-7; 8 nucleotides match TRBD2. J gave up 5 bases and V 2 bases, and 5 bases lay outside the gene matches. The CDR3 extends over 14 amino acids. From germline, CDR1 is LGHNA and CDR2 YSLEER. Here the CDR3 reads CASSQRAGAHEQYF. The CDR3 DNA sequence: TGCGCCAGCAGCCAAAGAGCGGGGGCCCACGAGCAGTACTTC.